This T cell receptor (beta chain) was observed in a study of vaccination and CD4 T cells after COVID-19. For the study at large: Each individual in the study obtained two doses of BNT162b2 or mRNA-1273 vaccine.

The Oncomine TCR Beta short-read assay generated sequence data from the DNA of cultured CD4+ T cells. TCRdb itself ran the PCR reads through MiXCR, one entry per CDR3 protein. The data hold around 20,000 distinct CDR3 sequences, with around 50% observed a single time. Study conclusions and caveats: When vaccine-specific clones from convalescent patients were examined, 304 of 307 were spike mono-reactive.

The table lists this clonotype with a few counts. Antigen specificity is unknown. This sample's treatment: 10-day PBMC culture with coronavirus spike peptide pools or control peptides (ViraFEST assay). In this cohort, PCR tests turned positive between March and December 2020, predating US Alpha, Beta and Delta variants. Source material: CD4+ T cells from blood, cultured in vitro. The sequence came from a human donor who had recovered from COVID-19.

The CDR3 DNA follows: TGCAGTGCTAGGGACAGGGCAAATTCACCCCTCCACTTT. Translation gives CSARDRANSPLHF. This chain connects TRBV20-1 to TRBJ1-6, with TRBD1 identical over 8 bases. Germline trimming cut 3 bases from V and 7 bases from J; bases unmatched to any gene: 2. CDR3 length: 13 amino acids. Per germline, CDR1 DFQATT and CDR2 SNEGSKA (reference sequence).